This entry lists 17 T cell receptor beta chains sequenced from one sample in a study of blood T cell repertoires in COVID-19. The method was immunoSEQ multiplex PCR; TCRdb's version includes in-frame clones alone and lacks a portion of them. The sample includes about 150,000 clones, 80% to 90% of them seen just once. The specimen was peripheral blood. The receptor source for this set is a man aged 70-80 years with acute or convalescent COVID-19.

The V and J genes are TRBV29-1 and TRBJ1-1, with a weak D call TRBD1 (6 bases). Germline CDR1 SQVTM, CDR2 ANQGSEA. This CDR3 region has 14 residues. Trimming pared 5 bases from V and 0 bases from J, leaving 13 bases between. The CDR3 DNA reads TGCAGCGTTAAAATCCAGGGGATGAACACTGAAGCTTTCTTT. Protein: CSVKIQGMNTEAFF. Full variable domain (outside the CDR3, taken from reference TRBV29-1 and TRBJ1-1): SAVISQKPSRDICQRGTSLTIQCQVDSQVTMMFWYRQQPGQSLTLIATANQGSEATYESGFVIDKFPISRPNLTFSTLTVSNMSPEDSSIYLCSVKIQGMNTEAFFGQGTRLTVV.

The CDR3 loop is CASKSGSFGANVLTF. In nucleotides, the CDR3 is TGTGCCAGCAAATCAGGGTCGTTTGGGGCCAACGTCCTGACTTTC. The V call is TRBV28, the J call TRBJ2-6; TRBD1 is a possible D gene (5 bases). The V gene lost 7 bases and the J gene lost 3 bases, with 13 bases spanning the gap. Germline CDR1 is MDHEN and CDR2 is SYDVKM. This CDR3 spans 15 amino acids.

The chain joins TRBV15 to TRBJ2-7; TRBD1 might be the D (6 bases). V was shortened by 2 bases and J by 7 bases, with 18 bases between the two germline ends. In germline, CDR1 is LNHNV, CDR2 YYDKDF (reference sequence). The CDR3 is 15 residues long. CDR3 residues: CATSRNRVGMGEQYF. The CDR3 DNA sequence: TGTGCCACCAGCAGAAACAGGGTGGGAATGGGGGAGCAGTACTTC.

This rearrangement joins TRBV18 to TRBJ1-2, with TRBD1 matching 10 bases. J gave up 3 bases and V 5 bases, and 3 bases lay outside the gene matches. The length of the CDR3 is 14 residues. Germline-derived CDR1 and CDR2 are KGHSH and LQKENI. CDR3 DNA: TGTGCCAGCTCAGCCGGGACAGGGGACTATGGCTACACCTTC. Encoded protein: CASSAGTGDYGYTF.

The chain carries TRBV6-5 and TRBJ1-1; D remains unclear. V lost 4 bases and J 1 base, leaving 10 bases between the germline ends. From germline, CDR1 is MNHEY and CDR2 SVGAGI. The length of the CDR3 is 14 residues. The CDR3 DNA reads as TGTGCCAGCAGTTTCTTGTCAGAGAACACTGAAGCTTTCTTT. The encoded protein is CASSFLSENTEAFF.

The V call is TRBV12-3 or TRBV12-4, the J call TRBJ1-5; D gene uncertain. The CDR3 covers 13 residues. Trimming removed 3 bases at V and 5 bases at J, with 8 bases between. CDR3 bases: TGTGCCAGCAGTTTCAACAGTCATCAGCCCCAGCATTTT. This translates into CASSFNSHQPQHF.

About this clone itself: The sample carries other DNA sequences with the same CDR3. The CDR3 here is CAIRGAGGGDEQFF. In DNA, the CDR3 is TGTGCCATCAGGGGGGCGGGAGGAGGGGATGAGCAGTTCTTC. The rearrangement joins TRBV10-3 to TRBJ2-1, with 8 bases matching TRBD2. Germline V lookup: CDR1 ENHRY, CDR2 SYGVKD. CDR3 length equals 14 residues. V dropped 6 bases and J dropped 8; count of bases not matched to a gene: 9.

The CDR3 loop is CASSVGPDTNTEAFF. Written as DNA, the CDR3 is TGTGCCAGCAGCGTAGGCCCGGACACGAACACTGAAGCTTTCTTT. The rearrangement joins TRBV9 to TRBJ1-1, with D perhaps TRBD1 (5 bases). Trimming cost V 0 bases and J 1 base, with 10 bases left between them. CDR1 and CDR2 (germline): SGDLS, YYNGEE. This CDR3 comprises 15 residues.

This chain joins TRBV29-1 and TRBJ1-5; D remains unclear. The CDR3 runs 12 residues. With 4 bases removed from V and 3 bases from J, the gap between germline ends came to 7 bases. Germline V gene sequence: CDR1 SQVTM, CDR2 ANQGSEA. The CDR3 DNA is TGCAGCGTTGGCGGACTCAATCAGCCCCAGCATTTT. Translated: CSVGGLNQPQHF.

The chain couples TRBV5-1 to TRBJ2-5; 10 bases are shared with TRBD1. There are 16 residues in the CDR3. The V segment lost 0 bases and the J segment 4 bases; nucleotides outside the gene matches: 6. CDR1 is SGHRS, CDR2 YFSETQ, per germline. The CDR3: CASSLVRDRGTETQYF. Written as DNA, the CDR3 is TGCGCCAGCAGCTTGGTTCGGGACAGGGGTACAGAGACCCAGTACTTC.

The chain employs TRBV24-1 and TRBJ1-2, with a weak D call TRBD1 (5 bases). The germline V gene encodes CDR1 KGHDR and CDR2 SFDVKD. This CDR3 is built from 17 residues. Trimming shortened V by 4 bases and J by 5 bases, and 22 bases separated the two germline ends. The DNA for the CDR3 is TGTGCCACCAGTGACAACGACCGAGACAATAAGGGGTATGGCTACACCTTC. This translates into CATSDNDRDNKGYGYTF.

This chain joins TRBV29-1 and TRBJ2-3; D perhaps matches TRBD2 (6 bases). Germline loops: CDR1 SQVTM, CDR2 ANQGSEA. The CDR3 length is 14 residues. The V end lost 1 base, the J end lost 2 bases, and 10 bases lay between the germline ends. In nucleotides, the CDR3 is TGCAGCGTTGAAGCGAGCGGGTTCACAGATACGCAGTATTTT. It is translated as CSVEASGFTDTQYF.

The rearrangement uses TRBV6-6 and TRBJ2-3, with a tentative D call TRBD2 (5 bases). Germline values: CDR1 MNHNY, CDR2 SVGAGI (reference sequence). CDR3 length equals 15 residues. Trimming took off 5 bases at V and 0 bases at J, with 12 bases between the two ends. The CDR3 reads CASSPEGWSTDTQYF. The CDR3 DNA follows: TGTGCCAGCAGTCCTGAGGGCTGGAGCACAGATACGCAGTATTTT.

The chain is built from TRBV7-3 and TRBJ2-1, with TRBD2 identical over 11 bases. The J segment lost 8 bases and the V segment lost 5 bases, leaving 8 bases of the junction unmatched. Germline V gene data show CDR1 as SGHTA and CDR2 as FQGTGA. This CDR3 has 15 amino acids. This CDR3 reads CASSARLAGKDEQFF. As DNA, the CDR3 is TGTGCCAGCAGCGCCCGACTAGCGGGAAAAGATGAGCAGTTCTTC.

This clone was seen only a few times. CDR3 region: CASSLEGLAAQETQYF. The CDR3 coding sequence is TGTGCCAGCAGCTTAGAGGGACTAGCGGCCCAAGAGACCCAGTACTTC. The chain couples TRBV7-9 to TRBJ2-5; 11 bases fit TRBD2. The CDR3 is 16 residues long. Germline assignment: CDR1 SEHNR and CDR2 FQNEAQ (reference sequence). The V gene end was trimmed by 1 base and the J gene end by 1 base; junction bases not matched to a gene: 2. The full variable domain, rest sourced from reference TRBV7-9 and TRBJ2-5, is DTGVSQNPRHKITKRGQNVTFRCDPISEHNRLYWYRQTLGQGPEFLTYFQNEAQLEKSRLLSDRFSAERPKGSFSTLEIQRTEQGDSAMYLCASSLEGLAAQETQYFGPGTRLLVL.

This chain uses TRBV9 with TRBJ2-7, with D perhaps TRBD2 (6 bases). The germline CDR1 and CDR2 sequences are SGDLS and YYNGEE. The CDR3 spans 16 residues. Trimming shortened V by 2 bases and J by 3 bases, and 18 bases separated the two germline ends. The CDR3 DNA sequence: TGTGCCAGCAGCGTTGGGGGACGGGGGACTGTCTACGAGCAGTACTTC. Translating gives CASSVGGRGTVYEQYF.

CDR3 region: CASGLVSPDRERGYTF. Here the CDR3 DNA reads TGTGCTAGTGGTTTGGTCAGTCCGGACAGGGAGCGGGGCTACACCTTC. The V gene is TRBV12-5, the J gene TRBJ1-2; 8 bases are shared with TRBD1. J was trimmed by 8 bases and V by 0 bases; bases with no gene match: 11. Per the germline V gene, CDR1 is LGHNT and CDR2 is FRNRAP. This CDR3 contains 16 residues.